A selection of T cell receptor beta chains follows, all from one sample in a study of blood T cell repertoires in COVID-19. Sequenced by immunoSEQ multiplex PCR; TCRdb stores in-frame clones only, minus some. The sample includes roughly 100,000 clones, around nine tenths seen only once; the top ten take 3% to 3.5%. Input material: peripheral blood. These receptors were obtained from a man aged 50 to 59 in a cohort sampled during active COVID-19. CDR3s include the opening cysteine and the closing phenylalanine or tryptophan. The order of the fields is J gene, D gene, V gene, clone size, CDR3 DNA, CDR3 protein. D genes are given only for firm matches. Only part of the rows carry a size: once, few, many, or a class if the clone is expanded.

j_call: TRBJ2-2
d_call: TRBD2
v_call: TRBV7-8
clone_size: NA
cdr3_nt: TGTGCCAGCAGTCAAGCGGGATACACCGGGGAGCTGTTTTTT
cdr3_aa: CASSQAGYTGELFF

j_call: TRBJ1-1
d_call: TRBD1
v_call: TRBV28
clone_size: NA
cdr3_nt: TGTGCCAGCAGTAAGACTACAGGGGGAGCGTACACTGAAGCTTTCTTT
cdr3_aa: CASSKTTGGAYTEAFF

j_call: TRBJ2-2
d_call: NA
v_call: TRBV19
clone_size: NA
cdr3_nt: TGTGCCAGTAGTGCCAGGGGAGGGGCCCTCACCGGGGAGCTGTTTTTT
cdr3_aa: CASSARGGALTGELFF

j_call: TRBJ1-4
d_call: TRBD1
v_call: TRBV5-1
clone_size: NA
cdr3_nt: TGCGCCAGCAGCTTGGATCGACCCGGGACAGGGAGTGAAAAACTGTTTTTT
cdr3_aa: CASSLDRPGTGSEKLFF

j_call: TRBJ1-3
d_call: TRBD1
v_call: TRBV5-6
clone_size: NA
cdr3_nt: TGTGCCAGCAGCGACAGGGGGTTCGGAAACACCATATATTTT
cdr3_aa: CASSDRGFGNTIYF

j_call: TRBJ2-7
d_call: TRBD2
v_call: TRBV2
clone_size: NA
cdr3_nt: TGTGCCAGCAGTGATGTACTAGCGGGGGTCGAGCAGTACTTC
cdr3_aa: CASSDVLAGVEQYF

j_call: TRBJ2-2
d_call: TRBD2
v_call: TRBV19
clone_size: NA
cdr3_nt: TGTGCCAGTAGTATCGGGGGGGTGAACACCGGGGAGCTGTTTTTT
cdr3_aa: CASSIGGVNTGELFF

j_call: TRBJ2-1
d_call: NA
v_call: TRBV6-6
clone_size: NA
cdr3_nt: TGTGCCAGCAGTTACTCAGGGGGCTCCTACAATGAGCAGTTCTTC
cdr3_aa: CASSYSGGSYNEQFF

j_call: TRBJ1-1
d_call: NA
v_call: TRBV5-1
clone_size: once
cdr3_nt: TGCGCCAGCAGCTTGGAGGGCGGGACTGAAGCTTTCTTT
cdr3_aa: CASSLEGGTEAFF

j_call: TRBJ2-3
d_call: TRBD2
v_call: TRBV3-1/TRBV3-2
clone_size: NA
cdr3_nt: TGTGCCAGCAGCCTCAAGCGGGGGGGGAGAGATACGCAGTATTTT
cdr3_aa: CASSLKRGGRDTQYF

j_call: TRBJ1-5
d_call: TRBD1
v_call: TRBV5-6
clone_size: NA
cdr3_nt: TGTGCCAGCAGCTCGGGACAGGACAAGCCCCAGCATTTT
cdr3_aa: CASSSGQDKPQHF

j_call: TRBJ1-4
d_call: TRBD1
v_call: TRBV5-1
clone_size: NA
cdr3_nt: TGCGCCAGCAGCTCCGGCGGGACAGGGCTAACTAATGAAAAACTGTTTTTT
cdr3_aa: CASSSGGTGLTNEKLFF

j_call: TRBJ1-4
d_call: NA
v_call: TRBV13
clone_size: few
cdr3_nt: TGTGCCAGCAGCATCAGCAGGGCTAATGAAAAACTGTTTTTT
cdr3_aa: CASSISRANEKLFF

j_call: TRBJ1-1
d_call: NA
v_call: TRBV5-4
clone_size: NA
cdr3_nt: TGTGCCAGCTCTGGGAGGGGAGACACTGAAGCTTTCTTT
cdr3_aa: CASSGRGDTEAFF

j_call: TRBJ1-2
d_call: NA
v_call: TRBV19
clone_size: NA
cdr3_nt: TGTGCCAGTAGAGAGGACTTTGGCTACACCTTC
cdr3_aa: CASREDFGYTF

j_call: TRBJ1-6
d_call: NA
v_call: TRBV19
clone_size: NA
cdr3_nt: TGTGCCAGTAGTATCGGCCGGACAGTAAATTCACCCCTCCACTTT
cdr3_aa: CASSIGRTVNSPLHF

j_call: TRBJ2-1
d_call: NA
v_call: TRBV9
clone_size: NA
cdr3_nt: TGTGCCAGCAGCCTCCCCCCAGGAGCGGGTGAGCAGTTCTTC
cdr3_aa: CASSLPPGAGEQFF

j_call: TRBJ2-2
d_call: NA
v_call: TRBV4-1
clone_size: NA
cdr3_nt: TGCGCCAGCAGCCAAGATTGGGGGGACGTCACCGGGGAGCTGTTTTTT
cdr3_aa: CASSQDWGDVTGELFF

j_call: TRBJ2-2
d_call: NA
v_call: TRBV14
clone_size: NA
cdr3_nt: TGTGCCAGCAGCCACACTAGCAAGCAGTCCGGGGAGCTGTTTTTT
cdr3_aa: CASSHTSKQSGELFF

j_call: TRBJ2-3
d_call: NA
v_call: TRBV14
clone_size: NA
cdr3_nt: TGTGCCAGCAGCCAAGATCTCGCAGATACGCAGTATTTT
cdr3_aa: CASSQDLADTQYF

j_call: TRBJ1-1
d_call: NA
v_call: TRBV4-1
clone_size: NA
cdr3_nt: TGCGCCAGCAGCCAAGACACAGATGACACTGAAGCTTTCTTT
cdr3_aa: CASSQDTDDTEAFF

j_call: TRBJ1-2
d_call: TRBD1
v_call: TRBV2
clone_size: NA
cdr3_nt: TGTGCCAGCAGGGGACAGGGGGGTCCCCGAAACTATGGCTACACCTTC
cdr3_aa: CASRGQGGPRNYGYTF

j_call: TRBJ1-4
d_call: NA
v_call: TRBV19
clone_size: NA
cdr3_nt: TGTGCCAGTAGTATTGGCCAGGGCATTGAAAAACTGTTTTTT
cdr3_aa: CASSIGQGIEKLFF

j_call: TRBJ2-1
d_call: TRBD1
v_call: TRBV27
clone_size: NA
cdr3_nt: TGTGCCAGCAGTTTAGGACAGGGGACCTACAATGAGCAGTTCTTC
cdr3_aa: CASSLGQGTYNEQFF

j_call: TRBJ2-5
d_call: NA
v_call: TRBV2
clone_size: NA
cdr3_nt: TGTGCCAGCAGTTCACAGGGAGGGTGGGAGACCCAGTACTTC
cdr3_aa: CASSSQGGWETQYF

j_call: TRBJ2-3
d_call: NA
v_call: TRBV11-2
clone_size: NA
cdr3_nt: TGTGCCAGCAGCTTAGATAGCGGAAGCACAGATACGCAGTATTTT
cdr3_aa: CASSLDSGSTDTQYF

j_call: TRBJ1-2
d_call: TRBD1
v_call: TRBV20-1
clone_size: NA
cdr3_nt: TGCAGTGTAGGGGGCCTGGGCTACACCTTC
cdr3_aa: CSVGGLGYTF

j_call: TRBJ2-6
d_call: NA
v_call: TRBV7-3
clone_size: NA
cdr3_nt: TGTGCCAGCAGCTTAGACCCAGGTAGCTCTGGGGCCAACGTCCTGACTTTC
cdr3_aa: CASSLDPGSSGANVLTF

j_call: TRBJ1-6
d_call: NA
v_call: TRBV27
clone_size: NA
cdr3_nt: TGTGCCAGCAGCCCCGCCGGGATCCGCTCACCCCTCCACTTT
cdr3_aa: CASSPAGIRSPLHF